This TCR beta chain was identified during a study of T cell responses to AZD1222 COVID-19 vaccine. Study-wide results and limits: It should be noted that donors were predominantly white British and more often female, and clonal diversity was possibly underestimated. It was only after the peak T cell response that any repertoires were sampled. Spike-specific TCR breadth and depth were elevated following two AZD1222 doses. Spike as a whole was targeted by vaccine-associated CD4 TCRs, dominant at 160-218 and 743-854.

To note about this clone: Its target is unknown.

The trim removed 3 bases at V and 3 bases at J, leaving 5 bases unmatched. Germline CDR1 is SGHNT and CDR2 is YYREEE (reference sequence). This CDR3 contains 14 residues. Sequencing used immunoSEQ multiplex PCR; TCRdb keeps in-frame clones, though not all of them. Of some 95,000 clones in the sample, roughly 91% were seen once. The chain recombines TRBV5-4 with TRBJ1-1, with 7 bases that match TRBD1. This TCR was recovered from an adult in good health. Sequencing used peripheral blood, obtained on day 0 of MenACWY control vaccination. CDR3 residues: CASSSSGTDTEAFF. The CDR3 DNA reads TGTGCCAGCAGCTCCTCCGGGACAGACACTGAAGCTTTCTTT.